Listed below are T cell receptor beta chains from one sample, sequenced in a study of Tregs in tolerant kidney transplant recipients. Profiling relied on immunoSEQ multiplex PCR, and the TCRdb table lists in-frame clones only, not all of them. The sample holds 90,000 or so clones, over 85% seen once. This specimen consisted of CD4+ T cells from blood (PBMCs), obtained 12 months after the transplant. The source of these receptors is a human patient who received a combined kidney and bone marrow transplant. Some of the T cells might come from the graft donor. Each CDR3 is given with its conserved first and last residue. D genes are given only for firm matches. Size tells how often a clone was seen (once, few, many) or the class of an expanded clone, and some rows leave it out.

>NA|TRBJ1-6|NA|TRBV6-1
CASSAAGSPLHF
TGTGCCAGCAGCGCCGCGGGTTCACCCCTCCACTTT
>NA|TRBJ1-6|TRBD1|TRBV5-1
CASSGDRANNSPLHF
TGCGCCAGCAGCGGGGACAGGGCTAATAATTCACCCCTCCACTTT
>NA|TRBJ2-1|NA|TRBV29-1
CSVSGSVNEQFF
TGCAGCGTCTCAGGGTCAGTCAATGAGCAGTTCTTC
>NA|TRBJ2-4|TRBD1|TRBV6-6
CASSPQGALAKNIQYF
TGTGCCAGCAGTCCCCAGGGGGCCCTAGCCAAAAACATTCAGTACTTC
>NA|TRBJ2-5|TRBD1|TRBV7-7
CASSRYRGSGETQYF
TGTGCCAGCAGCCGTTACAGGGGATCAGGAGAGACCCAGTACTTC
>NA|TRBJ2-1|NA|TRBV4-3
CASSHSLRTVSNEQFF
TGCGCCAGCAGCCATTCCCTACGGACTGTCTCCAATGAGCAGTTCTTC
>NA|TRBJ2-7|NA|TRBV5-1
CASSTPDSYEQYF
TGCGCCAGCAGCACCCCGGACAGCTACGAGCAGTACTTC
>NA|TRBJ2-1|TRBD2|TRBV19
CASSILAGVYEQFF
TGTGCCAGTAGTATACTAGCGGGAGTCTATGAGCAGTTCTTC
>NA|TRBJ2-7|TRBD1|TRBV11-2
CASSTGTGVNEQYF
TGTGCCAGCAGCACAGGGACAGGGGTCAACGAGCAGTACTTC
>NA|TRBJ1-5|TRBD1|TRBV19
CASSIQGGQIRQPQHF
TGTGCCAGTAGTATCCAGGGGGGTCAAATTCGTCAGCCCCAGCATTTT
>NA|TRBJ2-7|NA|TRBV7-3
CASSLTGSSYEQYF
TGTGCCAGCAGCTTAACTGGGAGCTCCTACGAGCAGTACTTC
>NA|TRBJ2-1|NA|TRBV2
CASTKEGGFYLNEQFF
TGTGCCAGTACTAAAGAGGGCGGTTTTTATCTCAATGAGCAGTTCTTC
>few|TRBJ1-4|NA|TRBV7-4
CASSFRNEKLFF
TGTGCCAGCAGCTTCCGTAATGAAAAACTGTTTTTT
>few|TRBJ2-7|TRBD2|TRBV11-3
CASSRGLAALDYEQYF
TGTGCCAGCAGCCGAGGGCTAGCGGCTTTAGACTACGAGCAGTACTTC
>NA|TRBJ2-7|TRBD1|TRBV18
CASSPVGDSNYEQYF
TGTGCCAGCTCACCAGTTGGGGACAGTAACTACGAGCAGTACTTC
>once|TRBJ2-1|TRBD2|TRBV29-1
CSVMGLAGGNEQFF
TGCAGCGTTATGGGACTAGCGGGAGGAAATGAGCAGTTCTTC
>few|TRBJ1-4|TRBD1|TRBV5-6
CASSLQGSNEKLFF
TGTGCCAGCAGCTTACAGGGGTCTAATGAAAAACTGTTTTTT
>NA|TRBJ1-2|NA|TRBV2
CASSEELVNYGYTF
TGTGCCAGCAGTGAAGAACTCGTTAACTATGGCTACACCTTC
>NA|TRBJ2-5|NA|TRBV7-3
CASSKSATGTQYF
TGTGCCAGCAGCAAGTCCGCAACCGGGACCCAGTACTTC
>NA|TRBJ2-2|NA|TRBV27
CASSSQVGGFTGELFF
TGTGCCAGCTCAAGTCAAGTAGGGGGATTCACCGGGGAGCTGTTTTTT
>NA|TRBJ2-3|NA|TRBV5-1
CASSLESGPDTQYF
TGCGCCAGCAGCTTGGAATCAGGGCCAGATACGCAGTATTTT
>NA|TRBJ1-1|TRBD1|TRBV7-2
CASSFFRGKYMNTEAFF
TGTGCCAGCAGCTTTTTCAGGGGGAAATATATGAACACTGAAGCTTTCTTT
>NA|TRBJ2-2|NA|TRBV11-3
CASRRVGELFF
TGTGCCAGCAGGAGGGTCGGGGAGCTGTTTTTT
>NA|TRBJ2-5|TRBD2|TRBV11-3
CASSSGGLAEETQYF
TGTGCCAGCAGCTCAGGGGGACTAGCGGAAGAGACCCAGTACTTC
>NA|TRBJ1-1|NA|TRBV10-1
CASSVWGYTGAFF
TGCGCCAGCAGTGTTTGGGGCTACACTGGAGCTTTCTTT
>NA|TRBJ2-5|NA|TRBV23-1
CASSQSYNQETQYF
TGCGCCAGCAGTCAATCGTACAACCAAGAGACCCAGTACTTC